This T cell receptor (beta chain) was identified in a study of shared clonotypes between healthy human individuals. Some clones are missing from TCRdb's copy, which holds only in-frame ones; the method was immunoSEQ multiplex PCR. The sample contains hundreds of thousands of clones, around 92% of which appear only once. Selected positively for CCR7 and CD45RO-negative, naive CD8 cells excluded terminally differentiated effector memory CD45RA+ cells. The CDR3 length is 19 residues. V lost 1 base and J lost 3; bases outside the gene matches: 14. Germline assignment: CDR1 SGHRS and CDR2 YFSETQ. This clonotype was obtained from a man aged 30 to 45 in good health. The sample comprised naive CD8+ T cells sorted from blood. The chain uses TRBV5-1 and TRBJ2-1, with TRBD2 matching over 9 bases. The CDR3 loop reads CASSLTGTSIVEDYNEQFF. In DNA form, the CDR3 reads TGCGCCAGCAGCTTGACCGGGACTAGCATTGTTGAGGACTACAATGAGCAGTTCTTC.